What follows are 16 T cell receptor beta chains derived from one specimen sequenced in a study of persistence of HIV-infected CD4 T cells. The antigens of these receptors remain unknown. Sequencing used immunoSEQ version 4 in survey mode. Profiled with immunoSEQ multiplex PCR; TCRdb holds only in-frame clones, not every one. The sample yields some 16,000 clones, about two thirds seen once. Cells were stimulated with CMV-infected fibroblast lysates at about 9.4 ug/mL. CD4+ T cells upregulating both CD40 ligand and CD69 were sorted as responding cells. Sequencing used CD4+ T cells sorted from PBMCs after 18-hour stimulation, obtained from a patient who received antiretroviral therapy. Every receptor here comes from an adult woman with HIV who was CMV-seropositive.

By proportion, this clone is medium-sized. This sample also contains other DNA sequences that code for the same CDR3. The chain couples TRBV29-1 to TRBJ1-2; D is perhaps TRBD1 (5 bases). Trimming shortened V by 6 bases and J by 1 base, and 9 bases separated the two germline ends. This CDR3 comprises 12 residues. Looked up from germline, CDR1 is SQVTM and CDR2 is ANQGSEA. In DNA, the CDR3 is TGCAGCGTCTCCGGGGGTAACTATGGCTACACCTTC. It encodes CSVSGGNYGYTF.

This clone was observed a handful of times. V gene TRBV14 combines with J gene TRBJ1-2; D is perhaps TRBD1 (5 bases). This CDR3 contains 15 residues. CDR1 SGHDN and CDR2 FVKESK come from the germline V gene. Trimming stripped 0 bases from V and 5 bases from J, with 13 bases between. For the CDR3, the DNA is TGTGCCAGCAGCCAAGATGTAGGGGCGCTATATGGCTACACCTTC. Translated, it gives CASSQDVGALYGYTF. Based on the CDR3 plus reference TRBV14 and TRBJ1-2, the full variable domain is EAGVTQFPSHSVIEKGQTVTLRCDPISGHDNLYWYRRVMGKEIKFLLHFVKESKQDESGMPNNRFLAERTGGTYSTLKVQPAELEDSGVYFCASSQDVGALYGYTFGSGTRLTVV.

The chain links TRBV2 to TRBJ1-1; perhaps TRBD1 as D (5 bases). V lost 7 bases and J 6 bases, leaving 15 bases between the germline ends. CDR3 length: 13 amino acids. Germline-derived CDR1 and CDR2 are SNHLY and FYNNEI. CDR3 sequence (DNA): TGTGCCAGCACGGAGACAGCGGGTTCTGAAGCTTTCTTT. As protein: CASTETAGSEAFF.

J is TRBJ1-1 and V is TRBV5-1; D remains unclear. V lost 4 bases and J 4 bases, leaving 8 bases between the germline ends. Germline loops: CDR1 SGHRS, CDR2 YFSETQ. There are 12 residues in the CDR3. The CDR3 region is CASSELGTEAFF. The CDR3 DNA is TGCGCCAGCAGCGAGCTGGGCACTGAAGCTTTCTTT.

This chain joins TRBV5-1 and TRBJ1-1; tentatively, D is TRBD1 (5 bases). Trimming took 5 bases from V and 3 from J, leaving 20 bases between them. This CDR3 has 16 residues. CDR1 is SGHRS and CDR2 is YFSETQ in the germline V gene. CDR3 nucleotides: TGCGCCAGCAGTTTTATCGGGGGAGGGACGCACACTGAAGCTTTCTTT. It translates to CASSFIGGGTHTEAFF. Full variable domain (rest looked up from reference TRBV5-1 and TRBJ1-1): KAGVTQTPRYLIKTRGQQVTLSCSPISGHRSVSWYQQTPGQGLQFLFEYFSETQRNKGNFPGRFSGRQFSNSRSEMNVSTLELGDSALYLCASSFIGGGTHTEAFFGQGTRLTVV.

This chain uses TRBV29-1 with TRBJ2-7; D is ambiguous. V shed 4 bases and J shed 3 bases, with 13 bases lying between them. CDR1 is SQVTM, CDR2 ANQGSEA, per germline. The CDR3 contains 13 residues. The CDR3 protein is CSVGADRVYEQYF. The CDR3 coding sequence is TGCAGCGTTGGCGCCGATAGGGTCTACGAGCAGTACTTC.

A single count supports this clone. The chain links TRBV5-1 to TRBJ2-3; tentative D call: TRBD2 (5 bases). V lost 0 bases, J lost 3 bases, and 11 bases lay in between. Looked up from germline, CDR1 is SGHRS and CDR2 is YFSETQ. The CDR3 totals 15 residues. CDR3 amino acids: CASSLAGLLTDTQYF. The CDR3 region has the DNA TGCGCCAGCAGCTTGGCAGGACTCTTAACAGATACGCAGTATTTT.

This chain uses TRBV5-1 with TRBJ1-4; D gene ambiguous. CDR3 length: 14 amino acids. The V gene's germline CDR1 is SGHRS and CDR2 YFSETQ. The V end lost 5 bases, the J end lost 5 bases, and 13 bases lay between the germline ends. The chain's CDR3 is CASRLTGVNEKLFF. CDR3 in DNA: TGCGCCAGCAGGCTAACGGGAGTGAATGAAAAACTGTTTTTT.

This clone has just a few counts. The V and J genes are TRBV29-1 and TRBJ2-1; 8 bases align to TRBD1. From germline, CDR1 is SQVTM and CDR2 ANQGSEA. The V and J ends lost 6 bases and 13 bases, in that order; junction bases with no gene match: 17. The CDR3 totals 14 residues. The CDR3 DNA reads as TGCAGCGTGGACCCTGAAGGACAGGGAGTATTCCAGTTCTTC. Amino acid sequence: CSVDPEGQGVFQFF.

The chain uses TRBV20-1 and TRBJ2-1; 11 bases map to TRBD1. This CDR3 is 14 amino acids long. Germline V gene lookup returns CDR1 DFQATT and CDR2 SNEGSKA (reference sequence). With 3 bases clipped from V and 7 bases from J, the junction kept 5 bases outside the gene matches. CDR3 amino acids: CSASPGQGANEQFF. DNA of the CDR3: TGCAGTGCTAGTCCCGGACAGGGGGCAAATGAGCAGTTCTTC.

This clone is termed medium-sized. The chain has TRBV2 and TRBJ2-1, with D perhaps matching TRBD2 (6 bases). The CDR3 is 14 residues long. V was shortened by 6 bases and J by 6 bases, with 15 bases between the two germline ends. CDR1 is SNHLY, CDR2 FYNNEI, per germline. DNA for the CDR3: TGTGCCAGCAGGGGTCGCGGGACCCTCAATGAGCAGTTCTTC. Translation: CASRGRGTLNEQFF.

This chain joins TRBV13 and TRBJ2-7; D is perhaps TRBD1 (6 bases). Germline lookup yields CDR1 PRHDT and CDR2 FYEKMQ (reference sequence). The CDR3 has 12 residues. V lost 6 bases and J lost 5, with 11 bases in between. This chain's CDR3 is CASSRGYNEQYV. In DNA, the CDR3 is TGTGCCAGCAGTAGGGGGTACAACGAGCAGTACGTC.

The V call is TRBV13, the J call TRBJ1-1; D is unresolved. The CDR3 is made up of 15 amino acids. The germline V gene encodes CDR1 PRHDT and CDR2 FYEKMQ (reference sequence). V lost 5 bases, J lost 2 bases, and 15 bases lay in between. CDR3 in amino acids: CASSRQRGINTEAFF. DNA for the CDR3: TGTGCCAGCAGCCGGCAGCGGGGTATCAACACTGAAGCTTTCTTT.

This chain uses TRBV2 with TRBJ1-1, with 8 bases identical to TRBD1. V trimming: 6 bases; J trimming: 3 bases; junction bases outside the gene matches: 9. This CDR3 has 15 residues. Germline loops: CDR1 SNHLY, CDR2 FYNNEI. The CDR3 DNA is TGTGCCAGCAGCCTTCGCCAGGGGGCGGACACTGAAGCTTTCTTT. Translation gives CASSLRQGADTEAFF.

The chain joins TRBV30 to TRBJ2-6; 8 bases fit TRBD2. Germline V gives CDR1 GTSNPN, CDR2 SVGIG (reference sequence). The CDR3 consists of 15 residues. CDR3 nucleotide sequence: TGTGCGTCCGGGGGGGATTTCTCTGGGGCCAACGTCCTGACTTTC. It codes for CASGGDFSGANVLTF.

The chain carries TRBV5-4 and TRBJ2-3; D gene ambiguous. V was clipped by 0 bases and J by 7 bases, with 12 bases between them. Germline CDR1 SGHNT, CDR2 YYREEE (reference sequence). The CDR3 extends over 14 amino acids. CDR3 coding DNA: TGTGCCAGCAGCTTGGCCTCGGGTTTGAATACGCAGTATTTT. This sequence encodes CASSLASGLNTQYF. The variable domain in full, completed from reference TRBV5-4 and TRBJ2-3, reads ETGVTQSPTHLIKTRGQQVTLRCSSQSGHNTVSWYQQALGQGPQFIFQYYREEENGRGNFPPRFSGLQFPNYSSELNVNALELDDSALYLCASSLASGLNTQYFGPGTRLTVL.